The 9 T cell receptor beta chains below come from one sample, sequenced in a study of beta chain features in type 1 diabetes. The antigens these receptors bind are not known. Expressed TCRB transcripts were sequenced, since all the RNA that had been isolated was reverse transcribed. Sequencing used immunoSEQ multiplex PCR; TCRdb keeps in-frame clones, though not all of them. The repertoire holds approximately 120,000 clones, with roughly a sixth as singletons. The study, taken as a whole, reports: People with Type 1 diabetes carried modestly yet significantly shorter TCRB CDR3s in all four CD4+ subsets.

The sample consisted of central memory CD4+ T cells from blood. These receptors came from a man aged 18-30 years with type 1 diabetes.

Details on this clone: One end of the junction is discordant with germline, which a read error may explain. The chain couples TRBV2 to TRBJ2-7; tentative D call: TRBD1 (7 bases). CDR3 size: 14 residues. Germline CDR1 reads SNHLY; CDR2 reads FYNNEI. CDR3 nucleotides: TGTGCCGGCAGGGGGGATTCCTTTTCCTACGAGCAGTACTTC. Its protein is CAGRGDSFSYEQYF.

The V gene is TRBV6-1, the J gene TRBJ2-3; D is uncertain. The CDR3 spans 14 residues. Trimming pared 0 bases from V and 0 bases from J, leaving 4 bases between. Germline CDR1 is MNHNS and CDR2 is SASEGT. For the CDR3, the DNA is TGTGCCAGCAGTGAAGCTTTTAGCACAGATACGCAGTATTTT. Residues: CASSEAFSTDTQYF.

This clone was observed a few times. The V call is TRBV2, the J call TRBJ1-5; 8 bases map to TRBD1. The CDR3 sequence is 15 residues long. Germline V gene data show CDR1 as SNHLY and CDR2 as FYNNEI. The V gene end was trimmed by 6 bases and the J gene end by 1 base; junction bases not matched to a gene: 5. CDR3 coding DNA: TGTGCCAGCAGGGGACAGGCTGGGAGCAATCAGCCCCAGCATTTT. It is translated as CASRGQAGSNQPQHF. The whole variable domain, filled in from reference TRBV2 and TRBJ1-5, reads EPEVTQTPSHQVTQMGQEVILRCVPISNHLYFYWYRQILGQKVEFLVSFYNNEISEKSEIFDDQFSVERPDGSNFTLKIRSTKLEDSAMYFCASRGQAGSNQPQHFGDGTRLSIL.

The table lists this clone with a few counts. V usage is TRBV29-1 and J usage is TRBJ2-3; 8 bases map to TRBD2. This CDR3 has 16 residues. From germline, CDR1 is SQVTM and CDR2 ANQGSEA. Trimming at V came to 3 bases and at J to 5 bases, leaving 13 bases not matched to a gene. The DNA of the CDR3 is TGCAGCGTTGAGGGTCCTAGCGGGTGGGCCGGAGATACGCAGTATTTT. It codes for CSVEGPSGWAGDTQYF.

This clone came up a few times. The genes are TRBV28 and TRBJ2-3; TRBD1 or TRBD2 may be the D gene (7 bases each). The CDR3 sequence is 15 residues long. Germline V gene sequence: CDR1 MDHEN, CDR2 SYDVKM. The V and J ends lost 7 bases and 0 bases respectively, with 14 bases between them. The CDR3 spells CASNREGASTDTQYF. The CDR3 coding sequence is TGTGCCAGCAACAGGGAGGGGGCTAGCACAGATACGCAGTATTTT.

There are many counts of this clone. The J gene is TRBJ2-1, the V gene TRBV7-2; D remains unclear. The CDR3 length is 15 residues. Germline-derived CDR1 and CDR2 are SGHTA and FQGNSA. V dropped 1 base and J dropped 1 base, with 8 bases sitting between them. The CDR3 sequence is CASSLVHGSYNEQFF. The CDR3 DNA follows: TGTGCCAGCAGCTTAGTCCACGGATCCTACAATGAGCAGTTCTTC.

The V call is TRBV6-1, the J call TRBJ1-5; perhaps TRBD1 as D (5 bases). V was shortened by 7 bases and J by 2 bases, with 15 bases between the two germline ends. This CDR3 has 15 amino acids. Per germline, CDR1 MNHNS and CDR2 SASEGT. DNA of the CDR3: TGTGCCAGCACCGACCAGGGTGGTGGCAATCAGCCCCAGCATTTT. Protein product: CASTDQGGGNQPQHF.

The CDR3 region is CASRRPGTGKNIQYF. As DNA, the CDR3 is TGTGCCAGCAGGCGACCAGGGACAGGGAAAAACATTCAGTACTTC. The chain employs TRBV27 and TRBJ2-4, with 9 bases identical to TRBD1. Germline V gives CDR1 MNHEY, CDR2 SMNVEV (reference sequence). The V segment lost 6 bases and the J segment 4 bases; nucleotides outside the gene matches: 7. The CDR3 contains 15 residues.

In its sample, this clone was seen a few times. This sequence joins TRBV27 and TRBJ1-1; unclear D gene. CDR3 length: 15 amino acids. The germline V gene has CDR1 MNHEY and CDR2 SMNVEV (reference sequence). The V end lost 3 bases, the J end lost 1 base, and 12 bases lay between the germline ends. The CDR3 sequence is CASSFSTAGNTEAFF. The CDR3 region has the DNA TGTGCCAGCAGTTTTAGTACAGCGGGGAACACTGAAGCTTTCTTT.